This T cell receptor (beta chain) came from a study of control samples from healthy donors and cancer patients. The V gene's germline CDR1 is LGHDT and CDR2 YNNKEL (reference sequence). Deletions cut 2 bases from V and 6 bases from J, with 16 bases between. The length of the CDR3 is 16 residues. Profiled with immunoSEQ multiplex PCR; TCRdb holds only in-frame clones, not every one. There are about 190,000 clones in the sample, with roughly 2% held by the top ten. The receptor was isolated from a woman aged 25 to 45 in good health. The chain uses TRBV3-1 (or the pseudogene TRBV3-2) and TRBJ1-4; TRBD1 is a possible D gene (5 bases). The sequencing input was blood. CDR3 nucleotide sequence: TGTGCCAGCAGCCAATTGGGGGGATCCACTCATGAAAAACTGTTTTTT. This encodes CASSQLGGSTHEKLFF.